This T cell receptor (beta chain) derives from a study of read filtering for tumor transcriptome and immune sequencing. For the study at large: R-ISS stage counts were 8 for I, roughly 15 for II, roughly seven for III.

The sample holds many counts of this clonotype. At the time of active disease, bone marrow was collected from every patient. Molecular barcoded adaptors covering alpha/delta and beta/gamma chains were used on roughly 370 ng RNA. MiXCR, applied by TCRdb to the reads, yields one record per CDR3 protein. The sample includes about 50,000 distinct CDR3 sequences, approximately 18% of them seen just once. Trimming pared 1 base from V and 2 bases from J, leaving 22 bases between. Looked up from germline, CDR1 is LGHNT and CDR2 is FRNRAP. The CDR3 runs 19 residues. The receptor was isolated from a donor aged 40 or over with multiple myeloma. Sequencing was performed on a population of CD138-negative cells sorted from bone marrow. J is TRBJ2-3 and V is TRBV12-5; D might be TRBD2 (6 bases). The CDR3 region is CASGLAPRDSEPATDTQYF. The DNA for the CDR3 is TGTGCTAGTGGTTTGGCACCCCGGGACTCCGAGCCCGCCACAGATACGCAGTATTTT.